The 28 T cell receptor beta chains below all came from one sample that was sequenced in a study of cytomegalovirus exposure and HLA in healthy donors. The PCR employed 60 Vbeta primers together with 13 Jbeta primers. TCRdb's table, derived via immunoSEQ multiplex PCR, lists solely in-frame clones and lacks some. This sample carries 200,000 or so clones, around 87% of them seen once, and the ten largest clones take 1% to 1.5%. Sequencing was performed on PBMCs. The receptor source for this set is a man under 40 in good health and CMV-seronegative.

The chain combines TRBV27 with TRBJ2-7, with a tentative D call TRBD2 (5 bases). This CDR3 is built from 14 residues. The ends were cut back, 4 bases at V and 3 bases at J, with 13 bases in the middle. Germline loops: CDR1 MNHEY, CDR2 SMNVEV (reference sequence). The CDR3 is CASSSGLSGYEQYF. CDR3 bases: TGTGCCAGCAGTTCCGGGCTCAGCGGCTACGAGCAGTACTTC.

The chain employs TRBV7-2 and TRBJ1-2, with D hard to call. The V and J ends lost 2 bases and 8 bases respectively, with 12 bases between them. CDR3 length equals 13 residues. Germline CDR1 and CDR2: SGHTA and FQGNSA. The chain's CDR3 is CASSLNMGRGYTF. CDR3 coding DNA: TGTGCCAGCAGCTTAAATATGGGGAGGGGCTACACCTTC.

This clone was detected only a few times. This chain joins TRBV5-1 and TRBJ2-7; 8 nucleotides agree with TRBD1. Germline CDR1 reads SGHRS; CDR2 reads YFSETQ. The length of the CDR3 is 14 residues. V lost 7 bases and J lost 4; bases outside the gene matches: 10. The DNA for the CDR3 is TGCGCCAGCCTCGCCGGGACAGGAGATTACGAGCAGTACTTC. Protein: CASLAGTGDYEQYF.

The chain combines TRBV5-1 with TRBJ2-5; D unresolved. The DNA end lines up better with TRBJ2-7; the J call may be wrong. This CDR3 contains 12 residues. CDR1 and CDR2 (germline): SGHRS, YFSETQ. As DNA, the CDR3 is TGCGCCAGCAGCTTGGGGAACTACGAGCAGTACTTC. Protein: CASSLGNYEQYF.

The V call is TRBV7-2, the J call TRBJ1-6; D is undetermined. This CDR3 has 16 amino acids. The V end was cut by 2 bases, the J end by 7 bases, with 15 bases between. Germline loops: CDR1 SGHTA, CDR2 FQGNSA. CDR3 DNA sequence: TGTGCCAGCAGCTTAAGTATAAGCGGTTACAATTCACCCCTCCACTTT. Translating it yields CASSLSISGYNSPLHF.

The rearrangement uses TRBV6-1 and TRBJ2-5; 7 positions match TRBD1. V lost 6 bases and J lost 1; bases outside the gene matches: 8. CDR1 and CDR2 from the germline V gene are MNHNS and SASEGT. The CDR3 consists of 15 residues. The DNA for the CDR3 is TGTGCCAGCAGAGATCTGGGGACAGCCCAAGAGACCCAGTACTTC. Residues: CASRDLGTAQETQYF.

The V call is TRBV19, the J call TRBJ2-6; 8 bases are a match to TRBD1. Germline V gene lookup returns CDR1 LNHDA and CDR2 SQIVND (reference sequence). The CDR3 length is 17 residues. V lost 6 bases, J lost 0 bases, and 7 bases stayed unmatched. CDR3 in amino acids: CASRIRTGHSGANVLTF. In DNA, the CDR3 is TGTGCCAGTAGAATCCGGACAGGGCACTCTGGGGCCAACGTCCTGACTTTC.

As regards this clone: In the same sample, other DNA sequences code for this CDR3. The rearrangement uses TRBV5-1 and TRBJ2-3, with 7 bases that match TRBD2. V dropped 0 bases and J dropped 0; count of bases not matched to a gene: 4. The CDR3 is made up of 16 amino acids. CDR1 and CDR2 (germline): SGHRS, YFSETQ. This CDR3 reads CASSLGLAVSTDTQYF. Here the CDR3 DNA reads TGCGCCAGCAGCTTGGGTCTAGCGGTTAGCACAGATACGCAGTATTTT.

The chain carries TRBV18 and TRBJ2-1; TRBD1 agrees at 7 bases. The CDR3 loop spans 15 amino acids. Germline V gives CDR1 KGHSH, CDR2 LQKENI. Trimming removed 3 bases from V and 2 bases from J; junction bases left unmatched: 4. CDR3 sequence: CASSPRDSPYNEQFF. In DNA form, the CDR3 reads TGTGCCAGCTCACCCCGGGACAGCCCCTACAATGAGCAGTTCTTC.

The chain uses TRBV9 and TRBJ2-7; 10 bases map to TRBD2. The ends lost 0 bases at V and 3 bases at J; junction bases unmatched: 0. Germline V CDR1 and CDR2: SGDLS, YYNGEE. The length of the CDR3 is 14 residues. CDR3 in DNA: TGTGCCAGCAGCGTAGGGACTAGCGGCTACGAGCAGTACTTC. Translated, it gives CASSVGTSGYEQYF.

The chain carries TRBV28 and TRBJ2-3, with a weak D call TRBD1 (5 bases). The CDR3 covers 17 residues. Germline V gene sequence: CDR1 MDHEN, CDR2 SYDVKM. V was shortened by 6 bases and J by 0 bases, with 19 bases between the two germline ends. The CDR3 DNA reads TGTGCCAGCAGATTAACCAGGGCCCCGCCTAGCACAGATACGCAGTATTTT. As protein: CASRLTRAPPSTDTQYF.

V gene TRBV5-1 combines with J gene TRBJ2-5; the match to TRBD2 covers 7 bases. With the DNA end fitting TRBJ2-7 better, the J assignment may be wrong. Germline lookup yields CDR1 SGHRS and CDR2 YFSETQ. The CDR3 runs 13 residues. CDR3 DNA sequence: TGCGCCAGCAGGCGGGAGAGCTCCTACGAGCAGTACTTC. It translates to CASRRESSYEQYF.

The V and J genes are TRBV6-1 and TRBJ2-1; D possibly corresponds to TRBD1 (6 bases). The V gene's germline CDR1 is MNHNS and CDR2 SASEGT. V gave up 6 bases and J gave up 12 bases, with 15 bases separating them. The CDR3 consists of 12 residues. CDR3 amino acids: CASRPDSSAQFF. CDR3 DNA sequence: TGTGCCAGCAGGCCGGACAGTTCGGCGCAGTTCTTC.

The CDR3 DNA reads TGTGCCAGCACCCATAGCGCGGGAGTCGTGAATGAGCAGTTCTTC. Protein product: CASTHSAGVVNEQFF. V gene TRBV6-5 combines with J gene TRBJ2-1; 7 positions agree with TRBD2. The CDR3 length is 15 residues. In germline, CDR1 is MNHEY, CDR2 SVGAGI. J lost 7 bases, V lost 7 bases, and 13 bases had no gene match.

There are a few counts of this clone. This chain uses TRBV9 with TRBJ1-4; 8 bases fit TRBD1. Germline CDR1 SGDLS, CDR2 YYNGEE. V lost 4 bases and J lost 5; bases outside the gene matches: 7. This CDR3 comprises 15 residues. The CDR3 reads CASSTTGTGNEKLFF. CDR3 DNA: TGTGCCAGCAGCACCACCGGGACAGGAAATGAAAAACTGTTTTTT. Combining the CDR3 with reference TRBV9 and TRBJ1-4 gives the whole variable domain DSGVTQTPKHLITATGQRVTLRCSPRSGDLSVYWYQQSLDQGLQFLIQYYNGEERAKGNILERFSAQQFPDLHSELNLSSLELGDSALYFCASSTTGTGNEKLFFGSGTQLSVL.

CDR3 protein: CASSLGSGGHYEQYF. CDR3 DNA sequence: TGTGCCAGCAGTTTAGGTTCCGGGGGGCACTACGAGCAGTACTTC. The J gene is TRBJ2-7, the V gene TRBV28; possibly TRBD2 for D (7 bases). V lost 2 bases and J 3 bases, leaving 14 bases between the germline ends. The CDR3 has 15 residues. The germline V gene encodes CDR1 MDHEN and CDR2 SYDVKM.

V usage is TRBV10-1 and J usage is TRBJ2-7; 7 nucleotides agree with TRBD1. The CDR3 sequence is 13 residues long. Germline lookup yields CDR1 WNHNN and CDR2 SYGVQD (reference sequence). Germline trimming cut 5 bases from V and 4 bases from J; bases unmatched to any gene: 5. CDR3 sequence reads: CASSSGGAYEQYF. CDR3 coding DNA: TGCGCCAGCAGTTCAGGGGGTGCGTACGAGCAGTACTTC.

The V and J genes are TRBV7-9 and TRBJ2-7, with no clear D. The CDR3 length is 16 residues. V lost 5 bases and J lost 1, with 18 bases in between. Germline-derived CDR1 and CDR2 are SEHNR and FQNEAQ (reference sequence). CDR3 sequence (DNA): TGTGCCAGCAGCCCCCCGGGTCTCCGGAGATCCTACGAGCAGTACTTC. Residues: CASSPPGLRRSYEQYF.

This clone was found once. This chain links TRBV27 with TRBJ1-5, with TRBD1 matching over 7 bases. The germline V gene encodes CDR1 MNHEY and CDR2 SMNVEV (reference sequence). J was trimmed by 10 bases and V by 5 bases; bases with no gene match: 11. The CDR3 runs to 14 residues. The CDR3 region has the DNA TGTGCCAGCAGTCCCGGACAGGCGCTTCGACCCCAGCATTTT. This sequence encodes CASSPGQALRPQHF.

This chain connects TRBV15 to TRBJ2-7; 7 bases fit TRBD1. V dropped 0 bases and J dropped 2; count of bases not matched to a gene: 13. The CDR3 contains 18 residues. The germline V gene encodes CDR1 LNHNV and CDR2 YYDKDF (reference sequence). The CDR3: CATSRDRSATGNTYEQYF. For the CDR3, the DNA is TGTGCCACCAGCAGAGATCGGTCCGCGACAGGGAATACCTACGAGCAGTACTTC. The whole variable domain, remainder taken from reference TRBV15 and TRBJ2-7, is DAMVIQNPRYQVTQFGKPVTLSCSQTLNHNVMYWYQQKSSQAPKLLFHYYDKDFNNEADTPDNFQSRRPNTSFCFLDIRSPGLGDTAMYLCATSRDRSATGNTYEQYFGPGTRLTVT.

The V call is TRBV5-6, the J call TRBJ2-7; 7 nucleotides match TRBD1. This CDR3 contains 14 residues. Germline loops: CDR1 SGHDT, CDR2 YYEEEE. V was pared by 0 bases and J by 1 base, with 1 base of the junction left unmatched. Here the CDR3 reads CASSLGDSSYEQYF. In DNA form, the CDR3 reads TGTGCCAGCAGCTTGGGGGACAGTTCCTACGAGCAGTACTTC.

CDR3 in DNA: TGTGCCAGCAGCTCAACGACAGGGTTTAGCACAGATACGCAGTATTTT. Its protein is CASSSTTGFSTDTQYF. The V and J genes are TRBV5-6 and TRBJ2-3; 7 nucleotides align to TRBD1. This CDR3 has 16 residues. V lost 3 bases and J lost 0; bases outside the gene matches: 7. Per germline, CDR1 SGHDT and CDR2 YYEEEE.

Details on this clone: At one end, the junction sequence differs from germline, possibly due to a read error. V gene TRBV5-6 combines with J gene TRBJ1-5; 7 bases agree with TRBD1. In germline, CDR1 is SGHDT, CDR2 YYEEEE. The length of the CDR3 is 16 residues. This CDR3 reads CASSRWTGPSNQLQHF. CDR3 coding DNA: TGTGCCAGCAGCAGATGGACAGGTCCAAGCAATCAGCTCCAGCATTTT.

The genes are TRBV7-2 and TRBJ2-7; 9 bases line up with TRBD1. The CDR3 runs to 16 residues. V gave up 5 bases and J gave up 2 bases; unmatched junction bases: 10. The germline V gene has CDR1 SGHTA and CDR2 FQGNSA. CDR3 loop: CASSPRGQGAAYEQYF. In DNA, the CDR3 is TGTGCCAGCAGCCCCCGGGGACAGGGTGCCGCCTACGAGCAGTACTTC.

The chain carries TRBV11-2 and TRBJ2-1; D uncertain. Germline V lookup: CDR1 SGHAT, CDR2 FQNNGV. Trimming removed 0 bases from V and 7 bases from J, with 7 bases in between. The CDR3 runs 13 residues. CDR3 protein: CASSLDPRNEQFF. The CDR3 DNA reads TGTGCCAGCAGCTTAGATCCCCGTAATGAGCAGTTCTTC.

The chain employs TRBV14 and TRBJ1-6; 10 positions match TRBD1. Germline CDR1 reads SGHDN; CDR2 reads FVKESK. The V gene end was trimmed by 3 bases and the J gene end by 8 bases; junction bases not matched to a gene: 4. CDR3 length: 15 residues. CDR3 bases: TGTGCCAGCAGCCATCAGGACAGGGGGTATTCACCCCTCCACTTT. It specifies CASSHQDRGYSPLHF.

The rearrangement links TRBV27 to TRBJ2-3, with 11 bases identical to TRBD2. Germline trimming cut 4 bases from V and 0 bases from J; bases unmatched to any gene: 12. This CDR3 comprises 19 residues. CDR1 is MNHEY, CDR2 SMNVEV, per germline (reference sequence). The CDR3 coding sequence is TGTGCCAGCAGTTCCACACTAGCGGGGGCGATCCTTAGCACAGATACGCAGTATTTT. Protein sequence: CASSSTLAGAILSTDTQYF.

The chain uses TRBV27 and TRBJ2-3; D is perhaps TRBD2 (5 bases). The CDR3 runs 14 residues. Germline V gene lookup returns CDR1 MNHEY and CDR2 SMNVEV (reference sequence). V lost 2 bases and J 2 bases, leaving 8 bases between the germline ends. The CDR3 loop reads CASSLGLPTDTQYF. The CDR3, as DNA: TGTGCCAGCAGTTTAGGACTCCCCACAGATACGCAGTATTTT.